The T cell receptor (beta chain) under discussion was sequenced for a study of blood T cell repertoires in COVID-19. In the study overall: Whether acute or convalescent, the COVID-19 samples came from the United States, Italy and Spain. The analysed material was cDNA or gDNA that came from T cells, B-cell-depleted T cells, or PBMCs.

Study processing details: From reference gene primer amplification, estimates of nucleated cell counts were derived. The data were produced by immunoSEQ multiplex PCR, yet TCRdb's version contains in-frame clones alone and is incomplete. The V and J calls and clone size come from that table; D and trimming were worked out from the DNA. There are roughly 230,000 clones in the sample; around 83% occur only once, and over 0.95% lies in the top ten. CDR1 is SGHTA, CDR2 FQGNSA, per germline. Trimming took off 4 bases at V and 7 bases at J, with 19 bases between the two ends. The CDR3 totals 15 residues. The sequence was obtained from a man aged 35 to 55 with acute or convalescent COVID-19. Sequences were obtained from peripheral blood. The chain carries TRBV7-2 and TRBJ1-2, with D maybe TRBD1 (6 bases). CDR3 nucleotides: TGTGCCAGCAGCTCACCGGGGAGGGGAGGGGGTGGCTACACCTTC. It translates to CASSSPGRGGGGYTF.